This T cell receptor beta chain was captured in a study of blood T cell repertoires in COVID-19. About the research overall: The study drew acute and convalescent COVID-19 samples from the United States, Italy and Spain. PBMCs, B-cell-depleted T cells, or T cells were the source of the cDNA or gDNA that made up the material.

As originally analysed: Researchers report that nucleated cell counts were estimated from reference gene primer amplification. TCRdb keeps only in-frame clones here, not all; method: immunoSEQ multiplex PCR. That table is the source of V, J and clone size, and D and trimming were worked out from the DNA. Of roughly 120,000 clones listed, 88% are singletons. The V gene end was trimmed by 4 bases and the J gene end by 5 bases; junction bases not matched to a gene: 7. This CDR3 is built from 16 residues. CDR1 is SGHVS and CDR2 is FQNEAQ in the germline V gene. What was sequenced was peripheral blood. The rearrangement uses TRBV7-8 and TRBJ1-5; 11 bases align to TRBD1. This TCR derives from a woman between 50 and 59 years old with active or convalescent COVID-19. Here the CDR3 DNA reads TGTGCCAGCAGCTCCCGCGGGACAGGGGGTGATCAGCCCCAGCATTTT. Encoded protein: CASSSRGTGGDQPQHF.